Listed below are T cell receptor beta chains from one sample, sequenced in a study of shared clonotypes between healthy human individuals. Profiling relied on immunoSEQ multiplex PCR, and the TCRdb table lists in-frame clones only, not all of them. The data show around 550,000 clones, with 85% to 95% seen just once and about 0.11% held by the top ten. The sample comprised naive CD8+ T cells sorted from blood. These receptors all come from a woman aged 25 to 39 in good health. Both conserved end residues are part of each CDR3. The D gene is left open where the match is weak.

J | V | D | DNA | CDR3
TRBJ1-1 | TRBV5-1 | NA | TGCGCCAGCAGCTTGGTGGGAGGGTATAGCACTGAAGCTTTCTTT | CASSLVGGYSTEAFF
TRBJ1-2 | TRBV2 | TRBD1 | TGTGCCAACTCAGGGGGGACGACTAACTATGGCTACACCTTC | CANSGGTTNYGYTF
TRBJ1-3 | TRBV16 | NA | TGTGCCAGCAGCCAATCTGCAGTCTCTGGAAACACCATATATTTT | CASSQSAVSGNTIYF
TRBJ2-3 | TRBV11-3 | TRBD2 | TGTGCCAGCAGCTTAGGGGAAGGGGAGCGGGGCATCACAGATACGCAGTATTTT | CASSLGEGERGITDTQYF
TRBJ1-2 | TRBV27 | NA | TGTGCCAGCAGTCGGACAGTCAACTATGGCTACACCTTC | CASSRTVNYGYTF
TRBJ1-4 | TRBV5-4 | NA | TGTGCCAGCAGCTTGGCAGCAGATGAAAAACTGTTTTTT | CASSLAADEKLFF
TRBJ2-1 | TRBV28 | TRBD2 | TGTGCCAGCACACTAGCGGGAGTTAATGAGCAGTTCTTC | CASTLAGVNEQFF
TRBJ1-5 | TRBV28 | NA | TGTGCCAGCACCACCCCCGGGGGCAGGGCGAATCAGCCCCAGCATTTT | CASTTPGGRANQPQHF
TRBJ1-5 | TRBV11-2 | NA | TGTGCCAGCAGCGCGGAGAACGGTCATCAGCCCCAGCATTTT | CASSAENGHQPQHF
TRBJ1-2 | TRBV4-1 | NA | TGCGCCAGCAGCCAAGTGGGGGGGGGAGCTAACTATGGCTACACCTTC | CASSQVGGGANYGYTF
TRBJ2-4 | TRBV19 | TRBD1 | TGTGCCAGTAGTCTTCTCACAGGGGGCGTTGGAGACATTCAGTACTTC | CASSLLTGGVGDIQYF
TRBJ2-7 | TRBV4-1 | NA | TGCGCCAGCAGCCAAGACCGGTTTGGGCTAGCGGAGGGGGACTACGAGCAGTACTTC | CASSQDRFGLAEGDYEQYF
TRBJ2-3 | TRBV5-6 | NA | TGTGCCAGCAGCTTGGGGGACTCCACAGATACGCAGTATTTT | CASSLGDSTDTQYF
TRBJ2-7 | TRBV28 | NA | TGTGCCAGCAGTTCAGTTCTGGAGACGAGAACCTACGAGCAGTACTTC | CASSSVLETRTYEQYF
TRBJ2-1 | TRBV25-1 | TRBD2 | TGTGCCAGCAGACAGAGCGGGAGGGCCGAGAATGAGCAGTTCTTC | CASRQSGRAENEQFF
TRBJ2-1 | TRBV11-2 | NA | TGTGCCAGCAGCCCCGGGAACAACAATGAGCAGTTCTTC | CASSPGNNNEQFF
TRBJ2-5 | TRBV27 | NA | TGTGCCAGCAGTTTACTGGGAGCGCAAGAGACCCAGTACTTC | CASSLLGAQETQYF
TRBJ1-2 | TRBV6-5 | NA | TGTGCCAGCAGTTACTCGAAAGGTTCCTATGGCTACACCTTC | CASSYSKGSYGYTF
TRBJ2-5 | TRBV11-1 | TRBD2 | TGTGCCAGCAGCCCACCATCGGGAGGGGGGGAGTACTTC | CASSPPSGGGEYF
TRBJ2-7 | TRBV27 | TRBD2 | TGTGCCAGCAGTCCCGGGACTAGCGGCACCTACGAGCAGTACTTC | CASSPGTSGTYEQYF
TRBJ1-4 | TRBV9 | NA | TGTGCCAGCAGCATTTACCCCGGCCGAGAAAAACTGTTTTTT | CASSIYPGREKLFF
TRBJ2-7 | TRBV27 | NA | TGTGCCAGCAGTTTATTAATGGACGCCCCCTACGAGCAGTACTTC | CASSLLMDAPYEQYF
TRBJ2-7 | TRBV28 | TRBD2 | TGTGCCAGCAGTTTAGGGACTAGCGGGGGCCGCTCCTACGAGCAGTACTTC | CASSLGTSGGRSYEQYF
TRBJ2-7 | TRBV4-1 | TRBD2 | TGCGCCAGCAGCCCAGGAGGGGGACTAGCGGCTTACGAGCAGTACTTC | CASSPGGGLAAYEQYF
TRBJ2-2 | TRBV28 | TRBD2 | TGTGCCAGCAGCCCAGGACTAGCGGGAGGGGCCGGGGAGCTGTTTTTT | CASSPGLAGGAGELFF
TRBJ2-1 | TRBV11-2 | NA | TGTGCCAGCAGCTTATCCCCCCATGAGCAGTTCTTC | CASSLSPHEQFF
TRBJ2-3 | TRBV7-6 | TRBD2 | TGTGCCAGCAGCCAACATTCAGCGGGAGGTTTCACAGATACGCAGTATTTT | CASSQHSAGGFTDTQYF
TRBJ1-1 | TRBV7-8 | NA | TGTGCCAGCAGCTTAGACAGGGACGGTGAAGCTTTCTTT | CASSLDRDGEAFF
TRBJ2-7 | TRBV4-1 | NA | TGCGCCAGCAGCCAAATTCCCGGGACCCCCTACGAGCAGTACTTC | CASSQIPGTPYEQYF
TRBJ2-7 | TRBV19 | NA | TGTGCCAGTAGTCCGGGGATGTTGGGCTACGAGCAGTACTTC | CASSPGMLGYEQYF
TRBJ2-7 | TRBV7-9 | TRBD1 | TGTGCCAGCAGCTCCGTCGCAGGGGGCTTATACGAGCAGTACTTC | CASSSVAGGLYEQYF
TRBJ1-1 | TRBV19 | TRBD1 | TGTGCCAGTAAGACAGGGCCTTTGAACACTGAAGCTTTCTTT | CASKTGPLNTEAFF
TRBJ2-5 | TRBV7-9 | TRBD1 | TGTGCCAGCAGCTTGGACAGGGTCGAGACCCAGTACTTC | CASSLDRVETQYF
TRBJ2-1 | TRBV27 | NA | TGTGCCAGCAGTTTCGGACTATATTTAACGGAGTTCTTC | CASSFGLYLTEFF
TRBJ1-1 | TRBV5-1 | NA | TGCGCCAGCAGCGCCAGGGTTGGCACTGAAGCTTTCTTT | CASSARVGTEAFF
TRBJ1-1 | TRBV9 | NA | TGTGCCAGCAGCGCACCCGGGGGGAACACTGAAGCTTTCTTT | CASSAPGGNTEAFF
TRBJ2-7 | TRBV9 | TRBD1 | TGTGCCAGTCACCCGGGACAGGGGCCATACGAGCAGTACTTC | CASHPGQGPYEQYF
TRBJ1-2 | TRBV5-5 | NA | TGTGCCAGCAGCGGGTTGAAGGATCTCAACTATGGCTACACCTTC | CASSGLKDLNYGYTF
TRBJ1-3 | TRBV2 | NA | TGTGCCAGCAGTGGCGGGCCAGGGGCCTCCCTAAGCTCTGGAAACACCATATATTTT | CASSGGPGASLSSGNTIYF
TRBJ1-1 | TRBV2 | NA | TGTGCCAGCCAAGGTGCAGGTTACACTGAAGCTTTCTTT | CASQGAGYTEAFF
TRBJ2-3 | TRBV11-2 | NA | TGTGCCAGCAGCACCTCGTTCGAGGATACGCAGTATTTT | CASSTSFEDTQYF